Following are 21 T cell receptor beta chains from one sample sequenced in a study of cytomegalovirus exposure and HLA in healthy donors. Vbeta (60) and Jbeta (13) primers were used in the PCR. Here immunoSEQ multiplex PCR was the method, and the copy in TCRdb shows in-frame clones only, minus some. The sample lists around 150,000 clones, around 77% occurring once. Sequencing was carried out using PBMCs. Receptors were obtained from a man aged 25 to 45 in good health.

The CDR3 DNA reads TGCACCAGCAGTCACCCCGGGACTCAGACTCCCCAGTACTTC. This encodes CTSSHPGTQTPQYF. The chain links TRBV1 to TRBJ2-7; TRBD2 was called by the table and not checked on the DNA. TRBV1 is listed as a pseudogene. The CDR3 totals 14 residues.

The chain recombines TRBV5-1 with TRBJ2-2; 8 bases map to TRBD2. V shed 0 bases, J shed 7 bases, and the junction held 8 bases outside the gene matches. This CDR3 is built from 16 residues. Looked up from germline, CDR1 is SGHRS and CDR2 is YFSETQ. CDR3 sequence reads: CASSLVLAGISGELFF. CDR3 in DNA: TGCGCCAGCAGCTTGGTGTTAGCGGGAATCAGCGGGGAGCTGTTTTTT.

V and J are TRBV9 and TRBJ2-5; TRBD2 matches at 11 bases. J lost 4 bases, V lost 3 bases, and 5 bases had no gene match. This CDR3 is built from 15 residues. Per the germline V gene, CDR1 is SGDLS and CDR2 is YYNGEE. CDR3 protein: CASSGVGTSGETQYF. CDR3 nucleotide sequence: TGTGCCAGCAGCGGAGTTGGGACTAGCGGAGAGACCCAGTACTTC.

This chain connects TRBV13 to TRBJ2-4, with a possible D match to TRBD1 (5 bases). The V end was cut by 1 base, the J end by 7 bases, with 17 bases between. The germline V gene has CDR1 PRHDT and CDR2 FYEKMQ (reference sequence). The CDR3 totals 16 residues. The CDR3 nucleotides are TGTGCCAGCAGCTTAGACGGGCAGGGCGTGGAGAACATTCAGTACTTC. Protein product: CASSLDGQGVENIQYF.

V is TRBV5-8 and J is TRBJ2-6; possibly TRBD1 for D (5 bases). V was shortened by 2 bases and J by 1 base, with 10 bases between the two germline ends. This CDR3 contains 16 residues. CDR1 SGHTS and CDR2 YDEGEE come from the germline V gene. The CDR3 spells CASSFSGSSGANVLTF. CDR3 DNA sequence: TGTGCCAGCAGCTTTTCAGGGTCTTCTGGGGCCAACGTCCTGACTTTC.

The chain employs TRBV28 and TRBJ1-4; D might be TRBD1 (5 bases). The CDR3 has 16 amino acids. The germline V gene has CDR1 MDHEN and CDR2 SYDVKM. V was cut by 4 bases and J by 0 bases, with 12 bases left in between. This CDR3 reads CASSSNTGATNEKLFF. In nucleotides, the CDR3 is TGTGCCAGCAGTTCAAACACAGGAGCAACTAATGAAAAACTGTTTTTT.

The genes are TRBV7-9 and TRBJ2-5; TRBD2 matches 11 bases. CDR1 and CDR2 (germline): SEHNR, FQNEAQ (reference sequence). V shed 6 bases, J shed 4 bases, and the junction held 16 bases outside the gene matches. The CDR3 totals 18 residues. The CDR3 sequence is CASSSSRLAGWVGETQYF. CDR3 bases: TGTGCCAGCAGTTCCTCTAGACTAGCGGGATGGGTGGGAGAGACCCAGTACTTC. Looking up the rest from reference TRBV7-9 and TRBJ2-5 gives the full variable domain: DTGVSQNPRHKITKRGQNVTFRCDPISEHNRLYWYRQTLGQGPEFLTYFQNEAQLEKSRLLSDRFSAERPKGSFSTLEIQRTEQGDSAMYLCASSSSRLAGWVGETQYFGPGTRLLVL.

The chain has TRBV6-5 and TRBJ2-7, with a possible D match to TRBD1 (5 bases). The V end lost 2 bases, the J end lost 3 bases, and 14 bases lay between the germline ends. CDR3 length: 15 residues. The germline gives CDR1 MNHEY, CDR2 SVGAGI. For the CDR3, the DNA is TGTGCCAGCAGTTACAGGTCAGGGCTCAGCTACGAGCAGTACTTC. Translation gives CASSYRSGLSYEQYF.

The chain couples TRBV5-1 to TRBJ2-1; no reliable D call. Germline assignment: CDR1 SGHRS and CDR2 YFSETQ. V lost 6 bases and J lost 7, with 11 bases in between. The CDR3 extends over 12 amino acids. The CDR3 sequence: CASKRRQNEQFF. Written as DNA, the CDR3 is TGCGCCAGCAAGCGCCGTCAGAATGAGCAGTTCTTC.

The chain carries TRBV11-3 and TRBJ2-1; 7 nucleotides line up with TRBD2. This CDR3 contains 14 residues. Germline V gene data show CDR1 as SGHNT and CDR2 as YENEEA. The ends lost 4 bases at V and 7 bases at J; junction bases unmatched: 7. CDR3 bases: TGTGCCAGCAGCTCCTCCGGGACTATAAATGAGCAGTTCTTC. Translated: CASSSSGTINEQFF.

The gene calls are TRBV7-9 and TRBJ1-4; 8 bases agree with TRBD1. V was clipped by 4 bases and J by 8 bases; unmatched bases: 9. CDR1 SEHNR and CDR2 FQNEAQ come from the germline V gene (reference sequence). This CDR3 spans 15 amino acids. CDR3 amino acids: CASSYRSGGREKLFF. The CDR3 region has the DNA TGTGCCAGCAGCTATCGGTCAGGGGGCCGAGAAAAACTGTTTTTT.

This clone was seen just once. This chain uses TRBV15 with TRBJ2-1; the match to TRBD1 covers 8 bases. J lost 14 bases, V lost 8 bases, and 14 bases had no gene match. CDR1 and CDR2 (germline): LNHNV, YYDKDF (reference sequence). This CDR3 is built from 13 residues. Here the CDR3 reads CATQGQGGGGEFF. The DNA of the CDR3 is TGTGCCACCCAAGGACAGGGAGGTGGCGGGGAGTTCTTC. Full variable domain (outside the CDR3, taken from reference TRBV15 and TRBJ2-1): DAMVIQNPRYQVTQFGKPVTLSCSQTLNHNVMYWYQQKSSQAPKLLFHYYDKDFNNEADTPDNFQSRRPNTSFCFLDIRSPGLGDTAMYLCATQGQGGGGEFFGPGTRLTVL.

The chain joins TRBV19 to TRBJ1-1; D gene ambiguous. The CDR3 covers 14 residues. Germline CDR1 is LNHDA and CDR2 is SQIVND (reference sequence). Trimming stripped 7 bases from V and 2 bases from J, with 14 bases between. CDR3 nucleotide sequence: TGTGCCAGTACCCCCCGAGACATAAACACTGAAGCTTTCTTT. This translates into CASTPRDINTEAFF.

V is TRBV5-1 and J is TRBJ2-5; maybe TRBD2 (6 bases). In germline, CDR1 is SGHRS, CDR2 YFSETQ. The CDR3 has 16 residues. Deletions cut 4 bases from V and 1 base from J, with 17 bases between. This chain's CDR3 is CASSRGSGGVQETQYF. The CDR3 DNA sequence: TGCGCCAGCAGCCGGGGGAGTGGTGGGGTCCAAGAGACCCAGTACTTC.

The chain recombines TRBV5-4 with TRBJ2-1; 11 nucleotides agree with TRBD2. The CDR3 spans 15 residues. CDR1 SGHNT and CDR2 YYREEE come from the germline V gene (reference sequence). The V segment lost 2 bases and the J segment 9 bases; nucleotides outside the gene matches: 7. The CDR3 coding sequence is TGTGCCAGCAGCTTCGGTAGCGGGAGGGCCCCTGAGCAGTTCTTC. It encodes CASSFGSGRAPEQFF.

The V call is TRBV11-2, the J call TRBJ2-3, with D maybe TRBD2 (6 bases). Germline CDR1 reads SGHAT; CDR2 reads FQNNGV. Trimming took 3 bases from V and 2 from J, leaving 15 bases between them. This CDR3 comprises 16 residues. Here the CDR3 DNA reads TGTGCCAGCAGCTTTCGGAGGGGACTTACCACAGATACGCAGTATTTT. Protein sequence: CASSFRRGLTTDTQYF.

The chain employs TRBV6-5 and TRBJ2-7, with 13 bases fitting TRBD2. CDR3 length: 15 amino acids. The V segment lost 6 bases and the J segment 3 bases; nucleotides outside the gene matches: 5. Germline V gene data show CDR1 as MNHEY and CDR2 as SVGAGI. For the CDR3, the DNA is TGTGCCAGCAGATTCGGGACTAGCGGGGACTACGAGCAGTACTTC. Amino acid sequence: CASRFGTSGDYEQYF.

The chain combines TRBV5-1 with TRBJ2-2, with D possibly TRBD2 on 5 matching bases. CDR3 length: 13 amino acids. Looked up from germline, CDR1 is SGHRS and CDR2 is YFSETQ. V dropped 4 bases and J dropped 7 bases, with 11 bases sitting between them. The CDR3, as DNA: TGCGCCAGCAGCCCGGGGAGCGGCGGGGAGCTGTTTTTT. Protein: CASSPGSGGELFF. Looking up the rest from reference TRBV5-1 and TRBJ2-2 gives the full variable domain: KAGVTQTPRYLIKTRGQQVTLSCSPISGHRSVSWYQQTPGQGLQFLFEYFSETQRNKGNFPGRFSGRQFSNSRSEMNVSTLELGDSALYLCASSPGSGGELFFGEGSRLTVL.

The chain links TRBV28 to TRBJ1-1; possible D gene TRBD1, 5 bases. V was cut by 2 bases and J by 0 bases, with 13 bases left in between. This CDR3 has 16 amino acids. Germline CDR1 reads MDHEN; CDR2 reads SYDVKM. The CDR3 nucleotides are TGTGCCAGCAGTTTACTGTCAGGACAAATGAACACTGAAGCTTTCTTT. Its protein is CASSLLSGQMNTEAFF.

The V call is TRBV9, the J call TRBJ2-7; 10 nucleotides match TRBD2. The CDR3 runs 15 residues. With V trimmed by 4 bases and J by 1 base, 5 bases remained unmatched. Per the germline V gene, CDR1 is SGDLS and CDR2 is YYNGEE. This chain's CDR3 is CASSQSGRGSYEQYF. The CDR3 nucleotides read TGTGCCAGCAGCCAAAGCGGGAGGGGGTCCTACGAGCAGTACTTC.

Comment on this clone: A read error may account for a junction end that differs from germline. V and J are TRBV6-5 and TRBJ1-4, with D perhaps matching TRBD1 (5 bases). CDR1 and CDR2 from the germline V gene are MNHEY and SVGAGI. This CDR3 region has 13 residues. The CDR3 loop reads CASSYGQRSASIF. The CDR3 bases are TGTGCCAGCAGTTACGGACAACGATCTGCATCCATTTTT.